These 6 T cell receptor beta chains came from one sample sequenced in a study of blood T cells in healthy people across ages. The authors ran a second PCR of about 7 to 11 cycles using a sample-barcoded 5' primer and a J-beta primer mix. TCRdb passed the 5' RACE reads through MiXCR, listing each CDR3 protein once. In the table there are some 1.5 million distinct CDR3 sequences, roughly 27% of which are singletons. The sequenced material came from blood. Source of these receptors: a woman aged 25 to 39 in good health.

This clonotype appeared a few times. The V gene is TRBV7-2, the J gene TRBJ2-3, with D tentatively TRBD2 (6 bases). Between the trimmed V and J ends, which lost 5 bases and 5 bases, there was a span of 14 bases. The CDR3 extends over 14 amino acids. Germline-derived CDR1 and CDR2 are SGHTA and FQGNSA. Here the CDR3 reads CASSAVAGRDTQYF. CDR3 bases: TGTGCCAGCAGCGCCGTGGCGGGGAGAGATACGCAGTATTTT.

This clonotype occurred a few times. V gene TRBV29-1 combines with J gene TRBJ2-7; 8 bases are a match to TRBD1. V dropped 5 bases and J dropped 3; count of bases not matched to a gene: 6. The CDR3 spans 13 residues. Germline V CDR1 and CDR2: SQVTM, ANQGSEA. The chain's CDR3 is CSVWTGNGYEQYF. CDR3 in DNA: TGCAGCGTTTGGACAGGGAATGGCTACGAGCAGTACTTC.

The V and J genes are TRBV7-6 and TRBJ1-2, with D tentatively TRBD1 (5 bases). The germline V gene has CDR1 SGHVS and CDR2 FNYEAQ. The CDR3 runs 15 residues. V lost 5 bases to trimming and J lost 4 bases, with 17 bases between them. The CDR3 DNA reads as TGTGCCAGCAGCAAAGGGGCGGTGCGGGGCTATGGCTACACCTTC. This sequence encodes CASSKGAVRGYGYTF.

The chain recombines TRBV27 with TRBJ1-1, with D tentatively TRBD1 (6 bases). The CDR3 covers 13 residues. V was trimmed by 6 bases and J by 0 bases, leaving 8 bases between them. Germline V CDR1 and CDR2: MNHEY, SMNVEV (reference sequence). The CDR3 region is CASSWTVNTEAFF. CDR3 bases: TGTGCCAGCAGCTGGACAGTGAACACTGAAGCTTTCTTT.

In its sample, this clonotype was seen a few times. The V gene is TRBV14, the J gene TRBJ2-1; D may be TRBD1 (6 bases). Trimming stripped 1 base from V and 12 bases from J, with 13 bases between. This CDR3 region has 13 residues. Germline lookup yields CDR1 SGHDN and CDR2 FVKESK. CDR3 in DNA: TGTGCCAGCAGCCAAGTCACAGGGCCCAGGCAGTTCTTC. This codes for CASSQVTGPRQFF.

This sequence joins TRBV20-1 and TRBJ2-2; D possibly corresponds to TRBD2 (5 bases). The CDR3 covers 14 residues. The germline V and J ends were trimmed by 3 bases and 1 base, with 9 bases remaining between them. Germline CDR1 DFQATT, CDR2 SNEGSKA (reference sequence). The CDR3 DNA sequence: TGCAGTGCTAGTCCCCGGGGGAACACCGGGGAGCTGTTTTTT. As protein: CSASPRGNTGELFF.